The 12 T cell receptor beta chains below come from one sample, sequenced in a study of T cells after yellow fever vaccination (dated by TCRdb to between 2018 and 2020). Library method: 5' RACE. The listed sequencing device is Illumina HiSeq 2500. Using fastp trimming at Q25 and MiXCR clonotype assembly, TCRdb reanalyzed the public sequencing data and kept in-frame beta chains. Entries are consolidated by CDR3 protein sequence, retaining the most common genes and DNA. The sample records 110,000 or so distinct CDR3 sequences, about 6.8% of which are singletons. 2.7% of the sample goes to the ten largest clones. In the paper's terms, the treatment or condition label means: live attenuated yellow fever vaccine strain. Sequencing was performed on CD4+ T cells sorted from PBMCs, taken about 49 days after the first yellow fever vaccination. Every receptor here comes from a man between 18 and 29 years old who received the YFV17D yellow fever vaccine.

The chain links TRBV30 to TRBJ2-7; perhaps TRBD1 as D (5 bases). The CDR3 loop spans 13 amino acids. V gave up 4 bases and J gave up 2 bases, with 12 bases separating them. Germline V gene sequence: CDR1 GTSNPN, CDR2 SVGIG (reference sequence). This CDR3 is CAWTTGATYEQYF. CDR3 DNA sequence: TGTGCCTGGACGACTGGGGCTACCTACGAGCAGTACTTC.

This clonotype was seen ten or more times. The V and J genes are TRBV18 and TRBJ2-3; a weak D match, TRBD2 (5 bases). V was clipped by 0 bases and J by 5 bases, with 12 bases between them. CDR1 KGHSH and CDR2 LQKENI come from the germline V gene. This CDR3 has 15 amino acids. CDR3 in DNA: TGTGCCAGCTCACCACCAATGAGGGCTGGAGATACGCAGTATTTT. Residues: CASSPPMRAGDTQYF.

There are many counts of this clonotype. The V call is TRBV18, the J call TRBJ1-6; no definite D call. V lost 2 bases and J 3 bases, leaving 8 bases between the germline ends. The CDR3 sequence is 15 residues long. Looked up from germline, CDR1 is KGHSH and CDR2 is LQKENI. The CDR3 region has the DNA TGTGCCAGCTCACCAGAACAGAGCTATAATTCACCCCTCCACTTT. Translating gives CASSPEQSYNSPLHF.

The table lists this clonotype with many counts. The chain has TRBV4-1 and TRBJ2-7; D gene uncertain. The CDR3 spans 15 residues. CDR1 is MGHRA and CDR2 is YSYEKL in the germline V gene. V lost 0 bases and J 3 bases, leaving 12 bases between the germline ends. The CDR3 nucleotides read TGCGCCAGCAGCCAAGAAACCGGGCTCTACTACGAGCAGTACGTC. It encodes CASSQETGLYYEQYV.

This chain uses TRBV7-2 with TRBJ2-7; 8 nucleotides line up with TRBD2. Germline V lookup: CDR1 SGHTA, CDR2 FQGNSA. The CDR3 length is 13 residues. Trimming took 5 bases from V and 6 from J; bases not matched to a gene: 6. CDR3 sequence reads: CASSVSGVVEQYF. In nucleotides, the CDR3 is TGTGCCAGCAGCGTTAGCGGGGTCGTCGAGCAGTACTTC.

This clonotype was observed at least ten times. The chain is built from TRBV7-9 and TRBJ1-1; no clear D. Germline CDR1 and CDR2: SEHNR and FQNEAQ (reference sequence). The CDR3 is 11 amino acids. Trimming left V 8 bases short and J 7 bases short, with 11 bases between. CDR3 sequence: CASHPSVEAFF. CDR3 nucleotides: TGTGCCAGCCACCCCTCGGTTGAAGCTTTCTTT.

Many counts were recorded for this clonotype. This chain connects TRBV7-2 to TRBJ2-2, with D unclear. The germline gives CDR1 SGHTA, CDR2 FQGNSA. V gave up 5 bases and J gave up 4 bases, with 11 bases separating them. This CDR3 spans 14 amino acids. CDR3 DNA sequence: TGTGCCAGCAGCGACCGTCGTGGCACCGGGGAGCTGTTTTTT. Residues: CASSDRRGTGELFF. The full variable domain, with the rest looked up from reference TRBV7-2 and TRBJ2-2, is GAGVSQSPSNKVTEKGKDVELRCDPISGHTALYWYRQSLGQGLEFLIYFQGNSAPDKSGLPSDRFSAERTGGSVSTLTIQRTQQEDSAVYLCASSDRRGTGELFFGEGSRLTVL.

J is TRBJ2-1 and V is TRBV5-1; 7 positions match TRBD1. The CDR3 runs 16 residues. The V segment lost 0 bases and the J segment 5 bases; nucleotides outside the gene matches: 8. CDR1 and CDR2 (germline): SGHRS, YFSETQ. The CDR3 spells CASSLGSTGWDNEQFF. CDR3 DNA sequence: TGCGCCAGCAGCTTGGGGTCGACAGGGTGGGACAATGAGCAGTTCTTC.

This clonotype was recorded at least ten times. This chain uses TRBV24-1 with TRBJ2-1; 7 nucleotides agree with TRBD1. CDR1 is KGHDR and CDR2 is SFDVKD in the germline V gene. This CDR3 spans 13 amino acids. Germline trimming cut 7 bases from V and 4 bases from J; bases unmatched to any gene: 3. CDR3 nucleotides: TGTGCCACCAGCCGGGGACAGTACAATGAGCAGTTCTTC. Protein: CATSRGQYNEQFF.

This clonotype was counted once. A much larger clone lies one base from this, so it may be a read error. The chain uses TRBV10-3 and TRBJ2-7, with TRBD1 matching over 10 bases. Germline assignment: CDR1 ENHRY and CDR2 SYGVKD. The junction had 15 bases not matched to a gene; V was cut back by 10 bases and J by 3 bases. CDR3 length: 16 residues. The DNA for the CDR3 is TGTGCCACCAGGTCAAATGGACAGGGGGGGTTCTACGAGCAGTACTTC. It codes for CATRSNGQGGFYEQYF.

V and J are TRBV20-1 and TRBJ1-5, with D tentatively TRBD1 (5 bases). This CDR3 is 15 amino acids long. Trimming removed 7 bases from V and 2 bases from J, with 18 bases in between. Germline CDR1 reads DFQATT; CDR2 reads SNEGSKA (reference sequence). The CDR3 loop reads CSGMVGGGGNQPQHF. DNA for the CDR3: TGCAGTGGGATGGTCGGGGGGGGTGGCAATCAGCCCCAGCATTTT.

The sample holds many counts of this clonotype. V usage is TRBV28 and J usage is TRBJ2-5; 8 bases map to TRBD2. The V and J ends lost 8 bases and 5 bases, in that order; junction bases with no gene match: 7. Germline V gives CDR1 MDHEN, CDR2 SYDVKM. This CDR3 region has 13 residues. The CDR3 DNA reads TGTGCCAGCTCCGGGGGGGCCCCGGAGACCCAGTACTTC. Encoded protein: CASSGGAPETQYF.